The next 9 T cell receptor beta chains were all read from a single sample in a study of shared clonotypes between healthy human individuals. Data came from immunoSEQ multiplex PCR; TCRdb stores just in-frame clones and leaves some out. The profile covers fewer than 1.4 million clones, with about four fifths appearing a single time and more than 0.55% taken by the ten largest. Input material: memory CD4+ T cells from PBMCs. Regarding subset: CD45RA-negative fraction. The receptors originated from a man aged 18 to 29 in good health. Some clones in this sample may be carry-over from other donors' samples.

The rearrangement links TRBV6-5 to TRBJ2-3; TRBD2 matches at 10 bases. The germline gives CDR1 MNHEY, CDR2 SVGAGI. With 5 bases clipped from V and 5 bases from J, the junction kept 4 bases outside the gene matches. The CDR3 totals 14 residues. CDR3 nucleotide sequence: TGTGCCAGCAGTCCAAGACTAGCGGGAGATACGCAGTATTTT. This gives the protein CASSPRLAGDTQYF.

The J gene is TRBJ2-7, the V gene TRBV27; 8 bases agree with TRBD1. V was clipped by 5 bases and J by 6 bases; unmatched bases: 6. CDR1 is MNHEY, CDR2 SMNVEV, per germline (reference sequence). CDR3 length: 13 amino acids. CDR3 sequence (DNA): TGTGCCAGCAGTCGACAGGGGATAGGCGAGCAGTACTTC. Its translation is CASSRQGIGEQYF.

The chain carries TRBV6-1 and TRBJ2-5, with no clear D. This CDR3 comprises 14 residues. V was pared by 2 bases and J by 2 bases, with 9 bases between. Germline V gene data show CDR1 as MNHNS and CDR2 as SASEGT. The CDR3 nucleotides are TGTGCCAGCAGTGAAAGTACAGTTCAAGAGACCCAGTACTTC. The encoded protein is CASSESTVQETQYF.

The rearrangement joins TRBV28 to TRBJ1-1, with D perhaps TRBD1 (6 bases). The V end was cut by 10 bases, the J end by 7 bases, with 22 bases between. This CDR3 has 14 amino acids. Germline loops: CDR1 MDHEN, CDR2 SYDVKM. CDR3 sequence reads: CATGRGGGELEAFF. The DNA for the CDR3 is TGTGCCACCGGAAGGGGGGGCGGAGAACTTGAAGCTTTCTTT.

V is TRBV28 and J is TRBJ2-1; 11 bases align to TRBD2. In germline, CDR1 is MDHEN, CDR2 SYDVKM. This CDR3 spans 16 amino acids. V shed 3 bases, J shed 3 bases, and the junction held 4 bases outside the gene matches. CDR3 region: CASSFASGRIYNEQFF. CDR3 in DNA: TGTGCCAGCAGTTTCGCTAGCGGGAGGATCTACAATGAGCAGTTCTTC.

The CDR3: CASSLYPGLAGYNEQFF. The CDR3 nucleotides are TGCGCCAGCAGCTTGTACCCGGGACTAGCGGGTTACAATGAGCAGTTCTTC. The chain links TRBV5-1 to TRBJ2-1, with TRBD2 matching 12 bases. Germline CDR1 and CDR2: SGHRS and YFSETQ. V lost 1 base, J lost 4 bases, and 6 bases stayed unmatched. The CDR3 covers 17 residues. Looking up the rest from reference TRBV5-1 and TRBJ2-1 gives the full variable domain: KAGVTQTPRYLIKTRGQQVTLSCSPISGHRSVSWYQQTPGQGLQFLFEYFSETQRNKGNFPGRFSGRQFSNSRSEMNVSTLELGDSALYLCASSLYPGLAGYNEQFFGPGTRLTVL.

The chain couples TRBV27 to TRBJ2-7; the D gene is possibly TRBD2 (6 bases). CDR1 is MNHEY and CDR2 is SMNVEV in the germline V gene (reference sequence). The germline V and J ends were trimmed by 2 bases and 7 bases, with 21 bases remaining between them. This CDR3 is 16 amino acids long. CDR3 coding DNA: TGTGCCAGCAGTTTAGCAGCCGGGACTCCCCTCGGGGAGCAGTACTTC. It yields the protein CASSLAAGTPLGEQYF.

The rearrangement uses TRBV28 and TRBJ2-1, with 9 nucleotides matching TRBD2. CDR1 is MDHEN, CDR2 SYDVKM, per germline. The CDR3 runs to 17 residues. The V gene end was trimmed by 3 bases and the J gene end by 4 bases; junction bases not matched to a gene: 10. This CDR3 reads CASSFIPSGTAYNEQFF. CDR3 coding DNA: TGTGCCAGCAGTTTTATCCCTAGCGGGACAGCTTACAATGAGCAGTTCTTC.

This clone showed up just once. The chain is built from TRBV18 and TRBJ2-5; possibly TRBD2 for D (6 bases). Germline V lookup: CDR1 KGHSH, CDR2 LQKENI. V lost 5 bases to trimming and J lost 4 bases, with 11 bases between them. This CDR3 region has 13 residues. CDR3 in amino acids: CASSITSSETQYF. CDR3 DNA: TGTGCCAGCTCAATTACTAGCTCAGAGACCCAGTACTTC.